Listed below are T cell receptor beta chains from one sample, sequenced in a study of breast tumors, draining lymph nodes, adjacent tissues. Each CDR3 protein gets one entry after TCRdb re-called the multiplex PCR reads with MiXCR. The top ten hold less than 15% of the sample, which has thousands of distinct CDR3 sequences, 35% to 55% seen once. The sequencing sample was made of tumor-adjacent breast tissue. The receptor set was obtained from a female donor with breast cancer. Some clones in this sample may be carry-over from other donors' samples. Both conserved end residues are part of each CDR3. The order of the fields is CDR3 length, clone size, J gene, D gene, V gene, CDR3 DNA, CDR3 protein. The D gene is left open where the match is weak. Not all rows give a size; the values are once, few, many and, for expanded clones, a class.

15	NA	TRBJ2-7	TRBD1	TRBV3-1	TGTGCCAGCAGCTCCCTCCGGGACAGGCCCTACGAGCAGTACTTC	CASSSLRDRPYEQYF
13	many	TRBJ2-1	TRBD2	TRBV19	TGTGCCAGTAGTGCGGGACTAGTGGATGAGCAGTTCTTC	CASSAGLVDEQFF
12	medium-sized	TRBJ2-1	NA	TRBV7-9	TGTGCCAGCAGCTGGGACAACAATGAGCAGTTCTTC	CASSWDNNEQFF
13	medium-sized	TRBJ2-7	TRBD1	TRBV10-3	TGTGCCATCAAGGGACAGGGGGACGGCGAGCAGTACTTC	CAIKGQGDGEQYF
15	NA	TRBJ2-2	NA	TRBV15	TGTGCCACCAGCAGTAGAGCAAGGTCGGCCGGGGAGCTGTTTTTT	CATSSRARSAGELFF
14	NA	TRBJ1-6	TRBD1	TRBV10-3	TGTGCCATCAGTCTGGGACAGGGAGGGTCACCCCTCCACTTT	CAISLGQGGSPLHF
17	NA	TRBJ2-7	TRBD2	TRBV9	TGTGCCAGCAGCGTATGGCTGACTAGCGGGAGGGCCAACGAGCAGTACTTC	CASSVWLTSGRANEQYF
15	NA	TRBJ2-5	NA	TRBV7-2	TGTGCCAGCAGCTCAGACCCGGGGCCCCAGAAGACCCAGTACTTC	CASSSDPGPQKTQYF
15	many	TRBJ2-1	NA	TRBV9	TGTGCCAGCAGCGTAGGTTTGAGTGGGGGGAATGAGCAGTTCTTC	CASSVGLSGGNEQFF
15	many	TRBJ2-2	NA	TRBV2	TGTGCCAGCAGTGGAGAGAGGGGTGGCACCGGGGAGCTGTTTTTT	CASSGERGGTGELFF
16	NA	TRBJ2-7	TRBD2	TRBV2	TGTGCCAGTCGGACTAGCGGGAGGACCCCCTCCTACGAGCAGTACTTC	CASRTSGRTPSYEQYF
17	many	TRBJ2-4	TRBD2	TRBV20-1	TGCAGTGCTCCCGGGACTAGCGGGACTGGAGCCAAAAACATTCAGTACTTC	CSAPGTSGTGAKNIQYF
19	many	TRBJ1-2	NA	TRBV5-1	TGCGCCAGCAGCTTGAGGGGCGTATTCTCCGGGGCAGAAAACTATGGCTACACCTTC	CASSLRGVFSGAENYGYTF
13	NA	TRBJ2-1	TRBD1	TRBV19	TGTGCCAGTAGTACTTCCAGGGGGCGTGAGCAGTTCTTC	CASSTSRGREQFF
19	many	TRBJ2-2	NA	TRBV15	TGTGCCACCAGCAGAGCAATAAGCTATGGGGACGGGGACACCGGGGAGCTGTTTTTT	CATSRAISYGDGDTGELFF
18	once	TRBJ1-6	NA	TRBV25-1	TGTGCCAGCAGGTCGTCGGGGCCAGGTATTGAGATTAATTCACCCCTCCACTTT	CASRSSGPGIEINSPLHF
17	NA	TRBJ2-7	NA	TRBV5-1	TGCGCCAGCAGCTTTTTTCTAGCAACGGGAGTAAAGAACGAGCAGTACTTC	CASSFFLATGVKNEQYF
12	NA	TRBJ2-5	NA	TRBV2	TGTGCCAGCAGTGTTAGGGGGGAGACCCAGTACTTC	CASSVRGETQYF
11	NA	TRBJ2-5	NA	TRBV6-5	TGTGCCAGCAGTTACCAAGAGACCCAGTACTTC	CASSYQETQYF
15	NA	TRBJ2-2	NA	TRBV7-3	TGTGCCAGCAGCTTACTCGGGGGGAACACCGGGGAGCTGTTTTTT	CASSLLGGNTGELFF
11	medium-sized	TRBJ2-5	NA	TRBV7-2	TGTGCCAGCAGCTTAGAGGATAGCCAGTACTTC	CASSLEDSQYF
13	NA	TRBJ1-2	NA	TRBV5-1	TGCGCCAGCAGCTTGGCAGGGGTCTATGGCTACACCTTC	CASSLAGVYGYTF
13	many	TRBJ1-2	NA	TRBV18	TGTGCCAGCTCCCCCGAGGACCTCTGGGGCTACACCTTC	CASSPEDLWGYTF
16	many	TRBJ2-1	TRBD2	TRBV5-1	TGCGCCAGTCAGACTCAAGCGGGAAGGGCCTACAATGAGCAGTTCTTC	CASQTQAGRAYNEQFF
13	many	TRBJ1-3	NA	TRBV3-1	TGTGCCAGCAGCCAAGATATGAGAAACACCATATATTTT	CASSQDMRNTIYF
15	many	TRBJ1-2	NA	TRBV10-2	TGCGCCAGCAGTGAGTCCAGATCTGCGAACTATGGCTACACCTTC	CASSESRSANYGYTF
16	many	TRBJ2-3	NA	TRBV11-2	TGTGCCAGCAGCTTAGATGGGCAGGGGTTCACAGATACGCAGTATTTT	CASSLDGQGFTDTQYF
16	medium-sized	TRBJ1-5	NA	TRBV6-1	TGTGCCAGCAGCGCAGTACAGGGTTATGGCAATCAGCCCCAGCATTTT	CASSAVQGYGNQPQHF
15	once	TRBJ2-7	NA	TRBV9	TGTGCCAGCGGCCCGGGGTCAGACCTTACCTACGAGCAGTACTTC	CASGPGSDLTYEQYF
15	NA	TRBJ2-1	NA	TRBV5-6	TGTGCCAGCAGTTACAGGGCCCCGGGTAGCAATGAGCAGTTCTTC	CASSYRAPGSNEQFF
14	medium-sized	TRBJ2-3	TRBD2	TRBV12-3/TRBV12-4	TGTGCCAGCACGGCTACTAGCGGCACAGATACGCAGTATTTT	CASTATSGTDTQYF
11	large	TRBJ2-7	NA	TRBV20-1	TGCAGTGCTAGTGGTAGTCGCGAGCAGTACTTC	CSASGSREQYF
13	NA	TRBJ2-5	TRBD2	TRBV10-3	TGTGCCACCAATCTAGCGGTCCAAGAGACCCAGTACTTC	CATNLAVQETQYF
13	NA	TRBJ1-1	NA	TRBV29-1	TGCAGCGTTAGGACAGAAGTGAACACTGAAGCTTTCTTT	CSVRTEVNTEAFF
12	NA	TRBJ2-3	NA	TRBV2	TGTGCCAGCAGCTCCCATTCAGGTACGCAGTATTTT	CASSSHSGTQYF
14	many	TRBJ2-7	TRBD2	TRBV28	TGTGCCAGCAGTTTAGAGCGGGAGGTCTACGAGCAGTACTTC	CASSLEREVYEQYF
14	NA	TRBJ2-7	TRBD2	TRBV9	TGTGCCAGCAGCGACCGACTAGCGGGCCACGAGCAGTACTTC	CASSDRLAGHEQYF
15	many	TRBJ1-5	NA	TRBV20-1	TGCAGTGCCCTGGGGGAGGGGGGGAAGGATCAGCCCCAGCATTTT	CSALGEGGKDQPQHF
13	medium-sized	TRBJ2-3	NA	TRBV7-3	TGTGCCAGCAGCTTCAGTTTCAGGGATACGCAGTATTTT	CASSFSFRDTQYF
17	NA	TRBJ2-1	TRBD2	TRBV6-5	TGTGCCAGCAGTTACTTGGCTAGCGGGAGGTATATCAATGAGCAGTTCTTC	CASSYLASGRYINEQFF
16	medium-sized	TRBJ1-6	NA	TRBV18	TGTGCCAGCTCCCATAGGGACAAGACCTATAATTCACCCCTCCACTTT	CASSHRDKTYNSPLHF
15	medium-sized	TRBJ2-5	TRBD1	TRBV10-1	TGCGCCAGCAGTGACCGGGGACAGCCTCAAGAGACCCAGTACTTC	CASSDRGQPQETQYF
13	many	TRBJ1-5	NA	TRBV11-2	TGTGCCAGCAGCTTAGCGAGCAATCAGCCCCAGCATTTT	CASSLASNQPQHF
16	many	TRBJ2-1	NA	TRBV29-1	TGCAGCGTTGAAGATCGGGGAGTCCCCGGGATGAATGAGCAGTTCTTC	CSVEDRGVPGMNEQFF
18	many	TRBJ2-3	TRBD2	TRBV3-1	TGTGCCAGCAGCCGGCTGAGGGCGGGACTAGCGACCACAGATACGCAGTATTTT	CASSRLRAGLATTDTQYF
15	few	TRBJ2-5	TRBD1	TRBV7-9	TGTGCCAGCAGCAATTCCCTCGACAGGGGAGAGACTCAGTACTTC	CASSNSLDRGETQYF
17	NA	TRBJ2-2	NA	TRBV24-1	TGTGCCACCAGTGACCGACGAGGGTATTCTGACACCGGGGAGCTGTTTTTT	CATSDRRGYSDTGELFF
14	medium-sized	TRBJ1-2	TRBD1	TRBV6-2/TRBV6-3	TGTGCCAGCAGTTTCGTAGGGACAGGATATGGCTACACCTTC	CASSFVGTGYGYTF
16	few	TRBJ2-3	NA	TRBV18	TGTGCCAGCTCGCAACAGACAGGAGGTAGCACAGATACGCAGTATTTT	CASSQQTGGSTDTQYF
13	medium-sized	TRBJ1-6	NA	TRBV7-2	TGTGCCAGCAGCTTTGGGTATAATTCACCCCTCCACTTT	CASSFGYNSPLHF
12	many	TRBJ1-2	NA	TRBV28	TGTGCCAGTAACAGGGTATCAACTGGCTACACCTTC	CASNRVSTGYTF